The 31 T cell receptor beta chains below were found in one sample sequenced in a study of a mutant IDH1 vaccine in newly diagnosed glioma. Time point defined: week 47, end of study. The vaccine gave 300 ug of a 20-mer mutant IDH1 peptide subcutaneously per dose. Clones were sequenced by immunoSEQ multiplex PCR, and TCRdb holds only the in-frame ones, with some missing. The sample has around 54,000 clones; over 80% are singletons. For these TCRs, the target antigens are not known. This specimen consisted of PBMCs, obtained from a glioma patient whose treatment included an IDH1 peptide vaccine. The receptors derive from a woman aged 45 to 65 with glioma.

This sequence joins TRBV5-4 and TRBJ2-3; D call uncertain. The ends were cut back, 2 bases at V and 5 bases at J, with 3 bases in the middle. The CDR3 totals 11 residues. Germline V lookup: CDR1 SGHNT, CDR2 YYREEE (reference sequence). The CDR3 is CASSFEDTQYF. The CDR3 region has the DNA TGTGCCAGCAGCTTCGAAGATACGCAGTATTTT.

The V and J genes are TRBV29-1 and TRBJ1-1, with D possibly being TRBD1 (5 bases). V was pared by 2 bases and J by 11 bases, with 15 bases between. The germline gives CDR1 SQVTM, CDR2 ANQGSEA. This CDR3 spans 12 amino acids. Here the CDR3 reads CSVERQGRGAFF. The CDR3 nucleotides are TGCAGCGTTGAAAGGCAGGGCCGTGGGGCTTTCTTT.

The V gene is TRBV7-9, the J gene TRBJ1-5; TRBD1 might be the D (5 bases). The CDR3 contains 15 residues. The V gene lost 1 base and the J gene lost 7 bases, with 14 bases spanning the gap. The germline gives CDR1 SEHNR, CDR2 FQNEAQ (reference sequence). The CDR3 region is CASSLDGGTWQPQHF. CDR3 DNA: TGTGCCAGCAGCTTAGACGGAGGGACGTGGCAGCCCCAGCATTTT.

This clone was observed a few times. The gene calls are TRBV7-9 and TRBJ2-7, with D perhaps matching TRBD1 or TRBD2 (6 bases each). Trimming took 6 bases from V and 6 from J, leaving 18 bases between them. Germline V gene sequence: CDR1 SEHNR, CDR2 FQNEAQ (reference sequence). The CDR3 is 14 residues long. CDR3 sequence: CASRAGTSSLEQYF. In DNA, the CDR3 is TGTGCCAGCAGGGCGGGGACAAGCTCGCTCGAGCAGTACTTC.

The chain links TRBV5-1 to TRBJ2-1; TRBD2 matches at 7 bases. CDR3 length: 14 residues. The germline V gene encodes CDR1 SGHRS and CDR2 YFSETQ. J gave up 9 bases and V 1 base, and 7 bases lay outside the gene matches. The CDR3 sequence is CASSLRTSKAEQFF. The DNA for the CDR3 is TGCGCCAGCAGCTTGAGGACTAGTAAGGCTGAGCAGTTCTTC.

There are a few counts of this clone. The chain employs TRBV14 and TRBJ1-6; 8 bases fit TRBD1. CDR3 length: 15 residues. V lost 4 bases to trimming and J lost 6 bases; unmatched junction nucleotides: 5. Germline V gives CDR1 SGHDN, CDR2 FVKESK. CDR3 amino acids: CASSPWTGSNSPLHF. The CDR3 region has the DNA TGTGCCAGCAGCCCCTGGACAGGGAGTAATTCACCCCTCCACTTT.

V usage is TRBV7-8 and J usage is TRBJ2-3, with TRBD2 matching 8 bases. The trim removed 2 bases at V and 3 bases at J, leaving 10 bases unmatched. Per germline, CDR1 SGHVS and CDR2 FQNEAQ. The CDR3 sequence is 17 residues long. For the CDR3, the DNA is TGTGCCAGCAGCTTATACGGGAGGGGGGCGCCAACAGATACGCAGTATTTT. Protein: CASSLYGRGAPTDTQYF.

V and J are TRBV7-2 and TRBJ1-4, with a tentative D call TRBD1 (5 bases). Per the germline V gene, CDR1 is SGHTA and CDR2 is FQGNSA. The CDR3 is made up of 14 amino acids. Trimming removed 5 bases at V and 8 bases at J, with 15 bases between. For the CDR3, the DNA is TGTGCCAGCAGCCCCCGGGACGACGGGGAAAAACTGTTTTTT. This encodes CASSPRDDGEKLFF.

V is TRBV18 and J is TRBJ2-2; TRBD1 aligns across 8 bases. The CDR3 has 16 amino acids. Germline CDR1 KGHSH, CDR2 LQKENI. J was trimmed by 5 bases and V by 1 base; bases with no gene match: 6. The CDR3 loop is CASSPLTQGATGELFF. The CDR3 bases are TGTGCCAGCTCACCACTAACGCAGGGGGCAACCGGGGAGCTGTTTTTT.

This chain links TRBV15 with TRBJ2-7, with 7 bases that match TRBD1. The CDR3 is 17 residues long. The trim removed 3 bases at V and 2 bases at J, leaving 13 bases unmatched. Germline CDR1 and CDR2: LNHNV and YYDKDF (reference sequence). The CDR3, as DNA: TGTGCCACCAGCAGGGCCATTACAGGGGAAGGCACCTACGAGCAGTACTTC. Translated, it gives CATSRAITGEGTYEQYF. Supplemented by reference TRBV15 and TRBJ2-7, the full variable domain reads DAMVIQNPRYQVTQFGKPVTLSCSQTLNHNVMYWYQQKSSQAPKLLFHYYDKDFNNEADTPDNFQSRRPNTSFCFLDIRSPGLGDTAMYLCATSRAITGEGTYEQYFGPGTRLTVT.

This clone was seen once. CDR3 amino acids: CSATLAGQRADTQYF. CDR3 coding DNA: TGCAGCGCTACCTTAGCGGGGCAAAGGGCAGATACGCAGTATTTT. The rearrangement joins TRBV29-1 to TRBJ2-3; 8 nucleotides match TRBD2. This CDR3 has 15 amino acids. The V gene end was trimmed by 7 bases and the J gene end by 4 bases; junction bases not matched to a gene: 13. Germline V CDR1 and CDR2: SQVTM, ANQGSEA.

V and J are TRBV6-1 and TRBJ2-1; TRBD1 is a possible D gene (5 bases). Trimming removed 3 bases at V and 6 bases at J, with 15 bases between. Germline V gene sequence: CDR1 MNHNS, CDR2 SASEGT. This CDR3 has 15 amino acids. In DNA form, the CDR3 reads TGTGCCAGCAGTGACATAGGGGTGGCCCTCAATGAGCAGTTCTTC. Translating gives CASSDIGVALNEQFF.

This chain uses TRBV18 with TRBJ2-7; D gene unclear. Per germline, CDR1 KGHSH and CDR2 LQKENI. The V end lost 6 bases, the J end lost 4 bases, and 19 bases lay between the germline ends. The CDR3 totals 15 residues. The CDR3 protein is CASSTRSGPSYEQYF. DNA for the CDR3: TGTGCCAGCTCGACTCGATCTGGCCCCTCATACGAGCAGTACTTC. The full variable domain, its missing parts supplied by reference TRBV18 and TRBJ2-7, is NAGVMQNPRHLVRRRGQEARLRCSPMKGHSHVYWYRQLPEEGLKFMVYLQKENIIDESGMPKERFSAEFPKEGPSILRIQQVVRGDSAAYFCASSTRSGPSYEQYFGPGTRLTVT.

The table lists this clone with a few counts. The rearrangement links TRBV19 to TRBJ1-1; D might be TRBD1 (5 bases). Trimming removed 1 base at V and 4 bases at J, with 10 bases between. This CDR3 contains 14 residues. Germline V CDR1 and CDR2: LNHDA, SQIVND (reference sequence). The CDR3 region has the DNA TGTGCCAGTAGTATAGGGGGAGGGACCACTGAAGCTTTCTTT. Translation gives CASSIGGGTTEAFF.

V gene TRBV18 combines with J gene TRBJ1-5; no definite D call. V lost 4 bases and J lost 0, with 10 bases in between. The CDR3 consists of 15 residues. Germline V lookup: CDR1 KGHSH, CDR2 LQKENI. The CDR3 reads CASSLLSDSNQPQHF. The CDR3, as DNA: TGTGCCAGCTCACTCCTATCTGATAGCAATCAGCCCCAGCATTTT.

Only one count was recorded for this clone. The V gene is TRBV5-5, the J gene TRBJ1-6; D is uncertain. The CDR3 contains 13 residues. Trimming stripped 1 base from V and 8 bases from J, with 7 bases between. From germline, CDR1 is SGHKS and CDR2 YYEKEE (reference sequence). The chain's CDR3 is CASSLSRDSPLHF. CDR3 in DNA: TGTGCCAGCAGCTTGTCACGGGATTCACCCCTCCACTTT. Together with reference TRBV5-5 and TRBJ1-6, the CDR3 gives the full variable domain: DAGVTQSPTHLIKTRGQQVTLRCSPISGHKSVSWYQQVLGQGPQFIFQYYEKEERGRGNFPDRFSARQFPNYSSELNVNALLLGDSALYLCASSLSRDSPLHFGNGTRLTVT.

The sample holds one count of this clone. The rearrangement uses TRBV5-1 and TRBJ1-2; TRBD1 matches 7 bases. V was clipped by 3 bases and J by 3 bases; unmatched bases: 2. Germline V lookup: CDR1 SGHRS, CDR2 YFSETQ. This CDR3 contains 13 residues. CDR3 amino acids: CASSSGTDYGYTF. In DNA form, the CDR3 reads TGCGCCAGCAGCTCAGGGACAGACTATGGCTACACCTTC.

This sequence joins TRBV19 and TRBJ1-5, with 7 bases matching TRBD1. The ends lost 1 base at V and 4 bases at J; junction bases unmatched: 7. In germline, CDR1 is LNHDA, CDR2 SQIVND (reference sequence). The CDR3 runs to 16 residues. The CDR3 is CASSIGRGQTNQPQHF. For the CDR3, the DNA is TGTGCCAGTAGTATAGGTAGGGGACAGACTAATCAGCCCCAGCATTTT.

Concerning this clone: Other DNA sequences from this sample encode an identical CDR3 as well. The chain uses TRBV9 and TRBJ1-1; D gene unclear. Germline values: CDR1 SGDLS, CDR2 YYNGEE. The CDR3 covers 11 residues. V lost 4 bases and J lost 4, with 5 bases in between. The CDR3 DNA is TGTGCCAGCAGCTCAGGCACTGAAGCTTTCTTT. Its translation: CASSSGTEAFF.

This clone was seen once. The chain recombines TRBV28 with TRBJ1-4, with D perhaps matching TRBD1 (6 bases). CDR3 size: 13 residues. V dropped 8 bases and J dropped 8 bases, with 15 bases sitting between them. Germline CDR1 MDHEN, CDR2 SYDVKM. CDR3 protein: CASLPGGAEKLFF. The CDR3, as DNA: TGTGCCAGCCTTCCTGGGGGCGCCGAAAAACTGTTTTTT.

The CDR3 nucleotides read TGTGCCAGCAGAGCGAGACAGGTTAGCAATCAGCCCCAGCATTTT. Translating gives CASRARQVSNQPQHF. The J gene is TRBJ1-5, the V gene TRBV6-5, with a tentative D call TRBD1 (6 bases). Trimming removed 6 bases from V and 0 bases from J, with 12 bases in between. Per germline, CDR1 MNHEY and CDR2 SVGAGI. The CDR3 covers 15 residues.

This chain links TRBV2 with TRBJ1-5; maybe TRBD1 (5 bases). The CDR3 has 12 residues. In germline, CDR1 is SNHLY, CDR2 FYNNEI. V dropped 6 bases and J dropped 9 bases, with 12 bases sitting between them. CDR3 residues: CASRLDGGPQHF. Here the CDR3 DNA reads TGTGCCAGCAGACTGGACGGGGGGCCCCAGCATTTT.

This clone was picked up a small number of times. The genes are TRBV19 and TRBJ1-1, with D uncertain. Germline V gene sequence: CDR1 LNHDA, CDR2 SQIVND (reference sequence). CDR3 length: 13 amino acids. Trimming cost V 6 bases and J 1 base, with 9 bases left between them. The CDR3 sequence: CASSRSTNTEAFF. CDR3 DNA sequence: TGTGCCAGTAGCCGAAGTACGAACACTGAAGCTTTCTTT. Complete variable domain (other parts from reference TRBV19 and TRBJ1-1): DGGITQSPKYLFRKEGQNVTLSCEQNLNHDAMYWYRQDPGQGLRLIYYSQIVNDFQKGDIAEGYSVSREKKESFPLTVTSAQKNPTAFYLCASSRSTNTEAFFGQGTRLTVV.

This chain links TRBV19 with TRBJ2-5, with 7 bases that match TRBD2. The V segment lost 5 bases and the J segment 3 bases; nucleotides outside the gene matches: 6. The CDR3 spans 14 residues. Germline CDR1 reads LNHDA; CDR2 reads SQIVND (reference sequence). CDR3 DNA: TGTGCCAGTAGTCCGGCTAGCGGTGAAGAGACCCAGTACTTC. It specifies CASSPASGEETQYF.

The gene calls are TRBV5-6 and TRBJ1-2, with 12 bases fitting TRBD1. Germline lookup yields CDR1 SGHDT and CDR2 YYEEEE. This CDR3 spans 14 amino acids. The V gene end was trimmed by 3 bases and the J gene end by 7 bases; junction bases not matched to a gene: 4. DNA of the CDR3: TGTGCCAGCAGCTGGGGGACAGGGGGCCGTGGCTACACCTTC. This codes for CASSWGTGGRGYTF. The full variable domain, completed using reference TRBV5-6 and TRBJ1-2, is DAGVTQSPTHLIKTRGQQVTLRCSPKSGHDTVSWYQQALGQGPQFIFQYYEEEERQRGNFPDRFSGHQFPNYSSELNVNALLLGDSALYLCASSWGTGGRGYTFGSGTRLTVV.

V gene TRBV27 combines with J gene TRBJ1-5, with D maybe TRBD1 (5 bases). Trimming removed 0 bases from V and 2 bases from J, with 11 bases in between. Germline lookup yields CDR1 MNHEY and CDR2 SMNVEV (reference sequence). This CDR3 region has 16 residues. In DNA, the CDR3 is TGTGCCAGCAGTTTATCGTATGTCAGGGGCAATCAGCCCCAGCATTTT. As protein: CASSLSYVRGNQPQHF.

The J gene is TRBJ2-3, the V gene TRBV5-1, with no clear D. This CDR3 is built from 14 residues. CDR1 SGHRS and CDR2 YFSETQ come from the germline V gene. Trimming cost V 3 bases and J 4 bases, with 12 bases left between them. The CDR3 DNA sequence: TGCGCCAGCAGCTCCAGCGTCGCACCAGATACGCAGTATTTT. Its protein product is CASSSSVAPDTQYF. The full variable domain, with the rest looked up from reference TRBV5-1 and TRBJ2-3, is KAGVTQTPRYLIKTRGQQVTLSCSPISGHRSVSWYQQTPGQGLQFLFEYFSETQRNKGNFPGRFSGRQFSNSRSEMNVSTLELGDSALYLCASSSSVAPDTQYFGPGTRLTVL.

This clone was found a few times. CDR3 bases: TGTGCCAGCAGCCGCGGACAGTTCAATCAGCCCCAGCATTTT. Residues: CASSRGQFNQPQHF. V gene TRBV11-2 combines with J gene TRBJ1-5; weak D call: TRBD1 (6 bases). CDR3 length: 14 amino acids. CDR1 and CDR2 from the germline V gene are SGHAT and FQNNGV. Trimming stripped 5 bases from V and 3 bases from J, with 11 bases between.

CDR3 residues: CASSLGLAGVETQYF. The CDR3 DNA reads TGCGCCAGCAGCTTGGGACTAGCGGGGGTGGAGACCCAGTACTTC. J is TRBJ2-5 and V is TRBV5-1; 12 bases align to TRBD2. The trim removed 0 bases at V and 5 bases at J, leaving 2 bases unmatched. CDR3 length: 15 residues. The V gene's germline CDR1 is SGHRS and CDR2 YFSETQ. Full variable domain (rest looked up from reference TRBV5-1 and TRBJ2-5): KAGVTQTPRYLIKTRGQQVTLSCSPISGHRSVSWYQQTPGQGLQFLFEYFSETQRNKGNFPGRFSGRQFSNSRSEMNVSTLELGDSALYLCASSLGLAGVETQYFGPGTRLLVL.

This clone has just a few counts. V usage is TRBV7-2 and J usage is TRBJ1-2, with D possibly being TRBD1 (5 bases). The CDR3 length is 15 residues. Trimming shortened V by 4 bases and J by 4 bases, and 16 bases separated the two germline ends. The germline V gene encodes CDR1 SGHTA and CDR2 FQGNSA. The CDR3: CASSSGLSTVYGYTF. CDR3 sequence (DNA): TGTGCCAGCAGCTCGGGACTTTCGACTGTCTATGGCTACACCTTC.

The J gene is TRBJ2-6, the V gene TRBV5-4; no firm D call. This CDR3 spans 15 amino acids. Germline V lookup: CDR1 SGHNT, CDR2 YYREEE (reference sequence). Trimming left V 6 bases short and J 4 bases short, with 14 bases between. CDR3: CASTEAVSGANVLTF. The DNA of the CDR3 is TGTGCCAGCACCGAAGCTGTCTCGGGGGCCAACGTCCTGACTTTC.